This passage covers 8 T cell receptor beta chains from one sample sequenced in a study of CD8+ T cells in alopecia areata. As the sequencing template, cDNA was produced by extracting RNA and reverse transcribing it. TCRdb's table, derived via immunoSEQ multiplex PCR, lists solely in-frame clones and lacks some. The data hold about 150,000 clones, with around 87% observed a single time. The source was CD8+ T cells sorted from blood, collected at week 0. The receptor source for this set is a human donor with alopecia areata.

This chain joins TRBV4-1 and TRBJ2-1; TRBD2 agrees at 7 bases. V dropped 4 bases and J dropped 7; count of bases not matched to a gene: 10. CDR1 is MGHRA, CDR2 YSYEKL, per germline. This CDR3 region has 15 residues. CDR3 region: CASSPEGGPRNEQFF. CDR3 in DNA: TGCGCCAGCAGCCCCGAGGGAGGGCCAAGGAATGAGCAGTTCTTC.

The chain couples TRBV6-1 to TRBJ2-7; no definite D call. This CDR3 region has 14 residues. The V and J ends lost 8 bases and 0 bases respectively, with 14 bases between them. Per the germline V gene, CDR1 is MNHNS and CDR2 is SASEGT. CDR3 sequence reads: CASLGGIYSYEQYF. CDR3 DNA: TGTGCCAGCTTGGGTGGGATTTACTCCTACGAGCAGTACTTC.

This chain connects TRBV6-5 to TRBJ2-5; D unresolved. Germline lookup yields CDR1 MNHEY and CDR2 SVGAGI. The V gene lost 0 bases and the J gene lost 5 bases, with 7 bases spanning the gap. This CDR3 comprises 13 residues. The CDR3 region has the DNA TGTGCCAGCAGTTACTCGAGAGTCGAGACCCAGTACTTC. Its protein product is CASSYSRVETQYF.

This clone came up a few times. The chain joins TRBV6-6 to TRBJ2-3; TRBD2 agrees at 11 bases. This CDR3 comprises 15 residues. Per germline, CDR1 MNHNY and CDR2 SVGAGI (reference sequence). V was pared by 5 bases and J by 3 bases, with 4 bases of the junction left unmatched. CDR3 coding DNA: TGTGCCAGCAGTATGACTAGCGGGACGACAGATACGCAGTATTTT. Translated, it gives CASSMTSGTTDTQYF.

V usage is TRBV27 and J usage is TRBJ2-1, with 7 bases fitting TRBD2. J lost 3 bases, V lost 6 bases, and 5 bases had no gene match. Germline CDR1 is MNHEY and CDR2 is SMNVEV (reference sequence). This CDR3 is built from 14 residues. This CDR3 is CASRTGTNYNEQFF. CDR3 bases: TGTGCCAGCAGAACCGGGACTAACTACAATGAGCAGTTCTTC.

This rearrangement joins TRBV10-3 to TRBJ1-2; D call uncertain. V was pared by 8 bases and J by 2 bases, with 9 bases between. CDR1 and CDR2 (germline): ENHRY, SYGVKD. The CDR3 length is 12 residues. CDR3 sequence (DNA): TGTGCCATCCTAGGCCAGAACTATGGCTACACCTTC. Protein: CAILGQNYGYTF.

This clone was seen more than once but under ten times. The J gene is TRBJ2-1, the V gene TRBV29-1; 8 nucleotides align to TRBD2. After removal of 5 bases from V and 6 bases from J, the junction contained 6 bases not matched to a gene. The CDR3 covers 13 residues. The germline V gene has CDR1 SQVTM and CDR2 ANQGSEA. The CDR3 region has the DNA TGCAGCGTTCCCCGGGGGGGGCGCAATGAGCAGTTCTTC. The encoded protein is CSVPRGGRNEQFF.

This rearrangement joins TRBV29-1 to TRBJ2-4; D not resolved. Trimming removed 6 bases from V and 0 bases from J, with 12 bases in between. The CDR3 is 14 amino acids. CDR1 and CDR2 (germline): SQVTM, ANQGSEA. The CDR3 here is CSVRPSRAKNIQYF. Written as DNA, the CDR3 is TGCAGCGTCCGCCCGTCCCGAGCCAAAAACATTCAGTACTTC.